The 26 T cell receptor beta chains reported below all come from one sample, sequenced in a study of CD8 T cells in ankylosing spondylitis. Study results and limitations: Blood of patients with ankylosing spondylitis appeared to be characterized by a TCR beta motif of eight highly homologous variants.

From the 5' RACE reads, TCRdb called clonotypes with MiXCR, one entry per CDR3 protein. The table has roughly 440,000 distinct CDR3 sequences, 17% seen once. The antigens of these receptors remain unknown. The source material was blood, either unsorted or a sorted T cell fraction (not recorded which). The receptors originated from a male donor with ankylosing spondylitis.

Only a few counts were recorded for this clonotype. The V call is TRBV5-1, the J call TRBJ2-3; no clear D. The CDR3 spans 15 residues. Looked up from germline, CDR1 is SGHRS and CDR2 is YFSETQ. Trimming left V 2 bases short and J 4 bases short, with 14 bases between. The DNA of the CDR3 is TGCGCCAGCAGCTTTGGGCTGGACGTAGCAGATACGCAGTATTTT. This sequence encodes CASSFGLDVADTQYF.

This clonotype has just a few counts. The V gene is TRBV7-2, the J gene TRBJ2-2, with TRBD1 matching over 9 bases. The CDR3 sequence is 17 residues long. Trimming took 7 bases from V and 4 from J; bases not matched to a gene: 13. Germline CDR1 and CDR2: SGHTA and FQGNSA. The CDR3 reads CASTFLMGQGGTGELFF. CDR3 DNA: TGTGCCAGCACCTTTCTCATGGGACAGGGCGGCACCGGGGAGCTGTTTTTT. Looking up the rest from reference TRBV7-2 and TRBJ2-2 gives the full variable domain: GAGVSQSPSNKVTEKGKDVELRCDPISGHTALYWYRQSLGQGLEFLIYFQGNSAPDKSGLPSDRFSAERTGGSVSTLTIQRTQQEDSAVYLCASTFLMGQGGTGELFFGEGSRLTVL.

This clonotype was counted between two and nine times. V is TRBV28 and J is TRBJ1-3, with TRBD1 identical over 7 bases. Per germline, CDR1 MDHEN and CDR2 SYDVKM. The CDR3 is 19 residues long. J lost 0 bases, V lost 5 bases, and 16 bases had no gene match. This CDR3 reads CASSNGAKGASYSGNTIYF. The CDR3 bases are TGTGCCAGCAGTAACGGGGCGAAGGGGGCGTCTTACTCTGGAAACACCATATATTTT.

This clonotype has more than one count but fewer than ten. The chain combines TRBV6-5 with TRBJ2-7; 13 positions match TRBD2. CDR1 and CDR2 (germline): MNHEY, SVGAGI. The CDR3 is 15 residues long. The V gene end was trimmed by 2 bases and the J gene end by 3 bases; junction bases not matched to a gene: 1. CDR3: CASSYGTSGIYEQYF. CDR3 sequence (DNA): TGTGCCAGCAGTTACGGGACTAGCGGGATCTACGAGCAGTACTTC.

This clonotype was seen many times. The chain couples TRBV7-2 to TRBJ2-2; 7 bases fit TRBD1. V was pared by 5 bases and J by 1 base, with 7 bases of the junction left unmatched. There are 16 residues in the CDR3. Germline V gene sequence: CDR1 SGHTA, CDR2 FQGNSA. CDR3 nucleotide sequence: TGTGCCAGCAGCCTACAGGGGCCCTTGAACACCGGGGAGCTGTTTTTT. Protein: CASSLQGPLNTGELFF.

Many counts were recorded for this clonotype. J is TRBJ1-5 and V is TRBV27; tentative D call: TRBD1 (5 bases). The ends were cut back, 3 bases at V and 0 bases at J, with 9 bases in the middle. CDR1 is MNHEY, CDR2 SMNVEV, per germline (reference sequence). CDR3 length equals 15 residues. As DNA, the CDR3 is TGTGCCAGCAGTTTGGGGCGGGGTAGCAATCAGCCCCAGCATTTT. As protein: CASSLGRGSNQPQHF.

This chain joins TRBV24-1 and TRBJ1-5, with D possibly TRBD1 on 5 matching bases. CDR1 and CDR2 from the germline V gene are KGHDR and SFDVKD. The germline V and J ends were trimmed by 2 bases and 0 bases, with 16 bases remaining between them. The CDR3 totals 18 residues. The CDR3 sequence: CATSDSPRGVVSNQPQHF. For the CDR3, the DNA is TGTGCCACCAGTGATTCCCCCCGGGGGGTTGTTAGCAATCAGCCCCAGCATTTT.

The chain recombines TRBV6-5 with TRBJ1-3; possibly TRBD1 for D (6 bases). The CDR3 has 15 amino acids. The germline V gene has CDR1 MNHEY and CDR2 SVGAGI. The V end was cut by 0 bases, the J end by 3 bases, with 9 bases between. CDR3 sequence: CASSYSNRDGNTIYF. The CDR3 region has the DNA TGTGCCAGCAGTTACTCGAACAGGGATGGAAACACCATATATTTT.

This clonotype was counted only a few times. The chain joins TRBV6-1 to TRBJ2-3; 8 positions match TRBD2. The CDR3 runs 14 residues. Trimming removed 5 bases from V and 4 bases from J; junction bases left unmatched: 5. CDR1 is MNHNS, CDR2 SASEGT, per germline. The CDR3 DNA is TGTGCCAGCAGTACGGGACTAGGCCCAGATACGCAGTATTTT. This gives the protein CASSTGLGPDTQYF.

This clonotype was observed a handful of times. V and J are TRBV20-1 and TRBJ1-5; D unresolved. Deletions cut 3 bases from V and 3 bases from J, with 9 bases between. CDR1 is DFQATT, CDR2 SNEGSKA, per germline (reference sequence). This CDR3 comprises 13 residues. CDR3 in amino acids: CSARGGNNQPQHF. Written as DNA, the CDR3 is TGCAGTGCTAGGGGAGGGAACAATCAGCCCCAGCATTTT.

In DNA, the CDR3 is TGCAGCGTTGATTCCGGGAGTGATACGCAGTATTTT. Protein: CSVDSGSDTQYF. The rearrangement uses TRBV29-1 and TRBJ2-3; a possible D gene is TRBD2 (6 bases). This CDR3 has 12 amino acids. Germline CDR1 is SQVTM and CDR2 is ANQGSEA. The V gene lost 3 bases and the J gene lost 6 bases, with 10 bases spanning the gap.

The gene calls are TRBV18 and TRBJ2-1; D might be TRBD1 (6 bases). Trimming removed 3 bases at V and 4 bases at J, with 13 bases between. Germline-derived CDR1 and CDR2 are KGHSH and LQKENI. The CDR3 is made up of 15 amino acids. DNA of the CDR3: TGTGCCAGCTCACCTAGGACAGACCCTTACAATGAGCAGTTCTTC. This codes for CASSPRTDPYNEQFF.

This clonotype has just a few counts. The chain is built from TRBV4-1 and TRBJ1-3; D is perhaps TRBD1 (5 bases). V shed 4 bases and J shed 0 bases, with 16 bases lying between them. CDR1 is MGHRA and CDR2 is YSYEKL in the germline V gene. This CDR3 comprises 17 residues. CDR3 amino acids: CASSRQPQDNSGNTIYF. The CDR3 DNA is TGCGCCAGCAGCCGACAACCGCAGGACAACTCTGGAAACACCATATATTTT.

The rearrangement links TRBV20-1 to TRBJ2-4; 7 nucleotides align to TRBD2. In germline, CDR1 is DFQATT, CDR2 SNEGSKA (reference sequence). This CDR3 has 13 residues. V gave up 6 bases and J gave up 5 bases; unmatched junction bases: 7. In DNA form, the CDR3 reads TGCAGTGCACTCGGACTAGGTGAAAACATTCAGTACTTC. Translating it yields CSALGLGENIQYF.

In this sample, this clonotype turned up a few times. The gene calls are TRBV11-2 and TRBJ1-2; no definite D call. V dropped 0 bases and J dropped 7 bases, with 9 bases sitting between them. The CDR3 consists of 13 residues. The V gene's germline CDR1 is SGHAT and CDR2 FQNNGV. CDR3 protein: CASSLEGKAGYTF. The CDR3, as DNA: TGTGCCAGCAGCTTAGAGGGGAAAGCTGGCTACACCTTC.

This clonotype has just a few counts. The chain combines TRBV6-1 with TRBJ1-4; a possible D gene is TRBD1 (5 bases). Germline loops: CDR1 MNHNS, CDR2 SASEGT. Trimming cost V 6 bases and J 0 bases, with 11 bases left between them. The CDR3 totals 15 residues. CDR3 bases: TGTGCCAGCAGCAAAGGACAAGCAACTAATGAAAAACTGTTTTTT. It specifies CASSKGQATNEKLFF.

This clonotype was detected only a few times. The V gene is TRBV28, the J gene TRBJ1-5; D might be TRBD1 (6 bases). CDR1 is MDHEN and CDR2 is SYDVKM in the germline V gene. V gave up 3 bases and J gave up 1 base, with 13 bases separating them. The CDR3 consists of 16 residues. The DNA for the CDR3 is TGTGCCAGCAGTTTCAGTTTCACAGGGAGCAATCAGCCCCAGCATTTT. As protein: CASSFSFTGSNQPQHF.

The rearrangement uses TRBV6-1 and TRBJ2-3, with D possibly being TRBD1 or TRBD2 (5 bases each). The germline V gene encodes CDR1 MNHNS and CDR2 SASEGT. CDR3 length: 15 amino acids. V was trimmed by 2 bases and J by 2 bases, leaving 11 bases between them. The CDR3 loop is CASSERRGDTDTQYF. The DNA for the CDR3 is TGTGCCAGCAGTGAACGTCGAGGGGACACAGATACGCAGTATTTT.

CDR3 nucleotides: TGTGCCAGCAGCCGCGTAGCGGGGGGGAGTTACACCGGGGAGCTGTTTTTT. This codes for CASSRVAGGSYTGELFF. V gene TRBV25-1 combines with J gene TRBJ2-2; 11 bases match TRBD2. The CDR3 has 17 amino acids. Germline loops: CDR1 MGHDK, CDR2 SYGVNS. V shed 6 bases, J shed 3 bases, and the junction held 9 bases outside the gene matches.

This chain joins TRBV12-3 or TRBV12-4 and TRBJ1-5; D is uncertain. The CDR3 spans 13 residues. The V gene lost 7 bases and the J gene lost 4 bases, with 11 bases spanning the gap. CDR3 coding DNA: TGTGCCAGCACTGACGGTAGTAATCAGCCCCAGCATTTT. Protein product: CASTDGSNQPQHF.

A note on this clonotype: At one of its ends the junction is not consistent with the germline gene, which may arise from a read error. This chain uses TRBV5-1 with TRBJ1-4; weak D call: TRBD1 (5 bases). The CDR3 loop spans 14 amino acids. Germline CDR1 reads SGHRS; CDR2 reads YFSETQ. In DNA form, the CDR3 reads TGCACCAGCAGCACGACGGGGGGAGCGGAAAAACTGTTTTTT. Encoded protein: CTSSTTGGAEKLFF.

This clonotype was seen many times. V and J are TRBV5-5 and TRBJ2-2, with TRBD1 matching over 8 bases. Germline-derived CDR1 and CDR2 are SGHKS and YYEKEE (reference sequence). The J segment lost 1 base and the V segment lost 1 base, leaving 9 bases of the junction unmatched. The CDR3 has 18 residues. CDR3 bases: TGTGCCAGCAGCTTGCGGACCGGACAGGGTGGGAACACCGGGGAGCTGTTTTTT. This sequence encodes CASSLRTGQGGNTGELFF.

This clonotype was detected only a few times. The rearrangement links TRBV2 to TRBJ1-1; TRBD1 might be the D (5 bases). The CDR3 length is 15 residues. Germline CDR1 SNHLY, CDR2 FYNNEI. The V gene lost 7 bases and the J gene lost 1 base, with 16 bases spanning the gap. The chain's CDR3 is CASTPRQGQNTEAFF. CDR3 nucleotide sequence: TGTGCCAGCACCCCTCGCCAAGGACAGAACACTGAAGCTTTCTTT. Together with reference TRBV2 and TRBJ1-1, the CDR3 gives the full variable domain: EPEVTQTPSHQVTQMGQEVILRCVPISNHLYFYWYRQILGQKVEFLVSFYNNEISEKSEIFDDQFSVERPDGSNFTLKIRSTKLEDSAMYFCASTPRQGQNTEAFFGQGTRLTVV.

This clonotype was counted many times. This chain connects TRBV7-2 to TRBJ1-2; tentatively, D is TRBD1 (5 bases). V lost 5 bases to trimming and J lost 4 bases, with 17 bases between them. The CDR3 extends over 15 amino acids. Germline CDR1 SGHTA, CDR2 FQGNSA. As DNA, the CDR3 is TGTGCCAGCAGCCCAGAGGGCGGGGCACGCTATGGCTACACCTTC. This translates into CASSPEGGARYGYTF.

This clonotype was recorded a few times. The rearrangement joins TRBV11-1 to TRBJ2-7; 10 positions match TRBD1. CDR1 is SGHAT and CDR2 is FQDESV in the germline V gene (reference sequence). V trimming: 6 bases; J trimming: 4 bases; junction bases outside the gene matches: 21. CDR3 length: 19 amino acids. CDR3 bases: TGTGCCAGCAGTTCAATCCGCCCCGGGACAGGGGAGGACCTATACGAGCAGTACTTC. This sequence encodes CASSSIRPGTGEDLYEQYF.

The rearrangement uses TRBV6-1 and TRBJ2-7; D may be TRBD2 (6 bases). The V end was cut by 6 bases, the J end by 6 bases, with 18 bases between. Germline lookup yields CDR1 MNHNS and CDR2 SASEGT. This CDR3 is built from 14 residues. DNA of the CDR3: TGTGCCAGCAGCCACCAGTCTAGCGAGGCCGAGCAGTACTTC. It translates to CASSHQSSEAEQYF.